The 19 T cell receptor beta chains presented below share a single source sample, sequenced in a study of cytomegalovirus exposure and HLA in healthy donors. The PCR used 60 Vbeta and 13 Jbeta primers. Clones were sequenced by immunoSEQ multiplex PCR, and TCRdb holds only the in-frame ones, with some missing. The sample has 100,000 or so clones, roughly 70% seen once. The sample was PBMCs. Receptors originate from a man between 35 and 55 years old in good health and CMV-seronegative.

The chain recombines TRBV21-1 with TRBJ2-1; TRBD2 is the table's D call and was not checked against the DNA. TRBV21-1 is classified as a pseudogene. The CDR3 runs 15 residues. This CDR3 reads CASSKGTSADNEQFF. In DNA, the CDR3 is TGTGCCAGCAGCAAAGGGACTAGCGCAGACAATGAGCAGTTCTTC.

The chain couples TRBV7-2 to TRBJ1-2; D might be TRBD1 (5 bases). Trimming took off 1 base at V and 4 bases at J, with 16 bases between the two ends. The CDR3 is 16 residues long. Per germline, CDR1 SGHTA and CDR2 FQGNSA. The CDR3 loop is CASSLDLGGEAYGYTF. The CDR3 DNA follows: TGTGCCAGCAGCTTAGATCTGGGGGGAGAGGCCTATGGCTACACCTTC.

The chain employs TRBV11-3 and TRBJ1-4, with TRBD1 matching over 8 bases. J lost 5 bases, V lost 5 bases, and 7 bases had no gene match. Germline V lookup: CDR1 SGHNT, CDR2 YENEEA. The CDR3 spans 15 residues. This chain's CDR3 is CASSPRQGFNEKLFF. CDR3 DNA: TGTGCCAGCAGCCCCCGACAGGGGTTCAATGAAAAACTGTTTTTT.

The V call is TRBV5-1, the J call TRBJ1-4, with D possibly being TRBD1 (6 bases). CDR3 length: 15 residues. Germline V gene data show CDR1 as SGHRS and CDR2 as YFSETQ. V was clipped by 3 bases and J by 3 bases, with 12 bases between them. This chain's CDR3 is CASSSQGWANEKLFF. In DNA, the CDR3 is TGCGCCAGCAGCTCCCAGGGGTGGGCTAATGAAAAACTGTTTTTT.

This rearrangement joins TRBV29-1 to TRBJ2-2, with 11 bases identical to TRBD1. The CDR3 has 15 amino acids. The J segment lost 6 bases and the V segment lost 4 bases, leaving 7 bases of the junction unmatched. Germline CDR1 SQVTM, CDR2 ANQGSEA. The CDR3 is CSVVRTGGVAGELFF. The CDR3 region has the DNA TGCAGCGTTGTGAGGACAGGGGGCGTTGCCGGGGAGCTGTTTTTT.

The CDR3 reads CASSSQGAGYNEQFF. DNA for the CDR3: TGCGCCAGCAGCTCACAGGGGGCGGGCTACAATGAGCAGTTCTTC. This rearrangement joins TRBV5-1 to TRBJ2-1; 9 bases map to TRBD1. Germline assignment: CDR1 SGHRS and CDR2 YFSETQ. V was pared by 3 bases and J by 3 bases, with 4 bases of the junction left unmatched. This CDR3 is built from 15 residues.

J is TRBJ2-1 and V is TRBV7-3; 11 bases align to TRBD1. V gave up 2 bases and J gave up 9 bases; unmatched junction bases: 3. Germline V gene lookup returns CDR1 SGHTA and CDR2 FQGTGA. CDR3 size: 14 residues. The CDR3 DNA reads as TGTGCCAGCAGCTTAGGGACAGGGGGTTCTGAGCAGTTCTTC. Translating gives CASSLGTGGSEQFF.

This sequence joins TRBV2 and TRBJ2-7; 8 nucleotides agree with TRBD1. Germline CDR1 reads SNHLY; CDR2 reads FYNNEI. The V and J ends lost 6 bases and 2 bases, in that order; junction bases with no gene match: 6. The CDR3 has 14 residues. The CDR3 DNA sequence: TGTGCCAGCAGGCTGACAGGGGTAACCTACGAGCAGTACTTC. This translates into CASRLTGVTYEQYF.

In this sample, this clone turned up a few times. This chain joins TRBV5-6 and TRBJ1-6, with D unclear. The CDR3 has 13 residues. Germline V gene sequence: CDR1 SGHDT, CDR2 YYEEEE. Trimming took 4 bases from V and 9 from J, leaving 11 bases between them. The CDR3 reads CASSPGSSSPLHF. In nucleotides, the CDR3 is TGTGCCAGCAGCCCGGGTTCGAGTTCACCCCTCCACTTT.

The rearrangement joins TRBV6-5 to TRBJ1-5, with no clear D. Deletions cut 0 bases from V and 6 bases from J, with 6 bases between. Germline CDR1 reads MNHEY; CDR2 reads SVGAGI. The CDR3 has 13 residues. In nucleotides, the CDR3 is TGTGCCAGCAGTTACTCTCCTACTCAGCCCCAGCATTTT. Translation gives CASSYSPTQPQHF.

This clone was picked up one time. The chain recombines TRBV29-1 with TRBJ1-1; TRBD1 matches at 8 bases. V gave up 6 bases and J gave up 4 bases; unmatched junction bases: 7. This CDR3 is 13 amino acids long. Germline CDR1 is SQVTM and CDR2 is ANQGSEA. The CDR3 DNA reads TGCAGCGTCCGACAGGGGATCGGCACTGAAGCTTTCTTT. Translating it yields CSVRQGIGTEAFF.

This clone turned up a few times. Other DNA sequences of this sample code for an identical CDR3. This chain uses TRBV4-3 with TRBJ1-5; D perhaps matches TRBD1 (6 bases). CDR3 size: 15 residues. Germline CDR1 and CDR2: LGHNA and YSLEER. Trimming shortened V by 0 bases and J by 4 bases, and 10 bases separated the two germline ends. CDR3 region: CASSQDRGANQPQHF. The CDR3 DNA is TGCGCCAGCAGCCAAGATCGGGGGGCGAATCAGCCCCAGCATTTT.

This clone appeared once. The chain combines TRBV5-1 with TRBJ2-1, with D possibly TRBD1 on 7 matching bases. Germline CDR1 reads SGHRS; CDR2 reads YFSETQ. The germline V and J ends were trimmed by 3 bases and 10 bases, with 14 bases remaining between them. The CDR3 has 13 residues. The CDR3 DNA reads TGCGCCAGCAGCTCGGAGGGGGCCGGGGAGCAGTTCTTC. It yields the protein CASSSEGAGEQFF.

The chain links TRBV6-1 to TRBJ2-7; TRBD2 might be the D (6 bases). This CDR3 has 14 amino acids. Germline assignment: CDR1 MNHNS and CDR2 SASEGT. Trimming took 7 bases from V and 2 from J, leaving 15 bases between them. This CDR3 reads CASTPGVQTYEQYF. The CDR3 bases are TGTGCCAGCACCCCGGGGGTCCAGACCTACGAGCAGTACTTC.

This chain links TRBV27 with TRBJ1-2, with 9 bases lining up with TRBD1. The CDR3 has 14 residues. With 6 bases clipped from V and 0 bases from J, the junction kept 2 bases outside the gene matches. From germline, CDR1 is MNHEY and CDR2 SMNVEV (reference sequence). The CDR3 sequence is CASRRDRANYGYTF. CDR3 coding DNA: TGTGCCAGCAGGCGGGACAGGGCTAACTATGGCTACACCTTC.

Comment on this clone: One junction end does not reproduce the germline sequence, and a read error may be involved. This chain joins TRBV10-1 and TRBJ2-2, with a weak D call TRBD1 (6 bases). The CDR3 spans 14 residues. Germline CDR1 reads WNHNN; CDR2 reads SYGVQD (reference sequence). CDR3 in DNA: TGCGCCAGCAGGGGACAATCGAACGCCGGGGAGCTGTTTTTT. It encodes CASRGQSNAGELFF.

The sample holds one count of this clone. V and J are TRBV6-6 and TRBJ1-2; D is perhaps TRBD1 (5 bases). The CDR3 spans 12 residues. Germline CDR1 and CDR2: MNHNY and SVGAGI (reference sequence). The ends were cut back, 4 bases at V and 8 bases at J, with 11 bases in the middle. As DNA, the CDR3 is TGTGCCAGCAGTTCAGGAGGGGAGGGCTACACCTTC. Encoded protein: CASSSGGEGYTF.

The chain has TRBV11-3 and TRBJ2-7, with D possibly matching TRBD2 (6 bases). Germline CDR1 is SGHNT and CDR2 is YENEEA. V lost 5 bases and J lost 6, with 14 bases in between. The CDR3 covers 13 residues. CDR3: CASSPAGGSEQYF. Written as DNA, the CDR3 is TGTGCCAGCAGCCCAGCCGGGGGTAGCGAGCAGTACTTC.

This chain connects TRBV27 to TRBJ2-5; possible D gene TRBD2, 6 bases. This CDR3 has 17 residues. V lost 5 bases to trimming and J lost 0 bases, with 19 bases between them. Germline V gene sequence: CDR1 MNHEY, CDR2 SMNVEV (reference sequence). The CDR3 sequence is CASSPVRASDYQETQYF. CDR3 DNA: TGTGCCAGCAGTCCCGTCCGGGCTAGCGATTACCAAGAGACCCAGTACTTC.